Following are 23 T cell receptor beta chains from one sample sequenced in a study of blood T cell repertoires in COVID-19. Repertoires were generated with immunoSEQ multiplex PCR, while TCRdb's copy carries only in-frame clones and drops some. The table shows under 200,000 clones, with approximately 85% occurring only once. The material sequenced was peripheral blood. The receptor source for this set is an older woman with COVID-19, enrolled during active disease.

This clone was recorded only once. The chain links TRBV6-5 to TRBJ1-6; D not resolved. Germline V gene sequence: CDR1 MNHEY, CDR2 SVGAGI. The CDR3 is made up of 16 amino acids. Trimming cost V 4 bases and J 4 bases, with 14 bases left between them. CDR3 loop: CASSSLTSWYNSPLHF. The CDR3 coding sequence is TGTGCCAGCAGTTCCCTCACTTCATGGTATAATTCACCCCTCCACTTT.

The table lists this clone with a count of one. The gene calls are TRBV15 and TRBJ1-1; D call uncertain. The germline V and J ends were trimmed by 0 bases and 5 bases, with 4 bases remaining between them. The germline V gene has CDR1 LNHNV and CDR2 YYDKDF (reference sequence). This CDR3 has 12 residues. CDR3 coding DNA: TGTGCCACCAGCAGAGATCGGACTGAAGCTTTCTTT. It yields the protein CATSRDRTEAFF.

CDR3 in DNA: TGTGCCAGCAGCCTACTAGCGGGGGGGCGGGAGACCCAGTACTTC. Translating gives CASSLLAGGRETQYF. The V gene is TRBV3-1 (or the pseudogene TRBV3-2), the J gene TRBJ2-5; 13 bases align to TRBD2. This CDR3 is 15 amino acids long. J gave up 5 bases and V 4 bases, and 4 bases lay outside the gene matches. Germline loops: CDR1 LGHDT, CDR2 YNNKEL (reference sequence).

The chain couples TRBV5-3 to TRBJ1-1, with TRBD1 as a possible D gene (6 bases). TRBV5-3 is annotated as an ORF whose role is uncertain. The CDR3 totals 13 residues. Trimming removed 4 bases at V and 7 bases at J, with 14 bases between. The CDR3 DNA reads TGTGCCAGAAGCCTCGGACAGATACATGAAGCTTTCTTT. This codes for CARSLGQIHEAFF.

The chain carries TRBV6-2 or TRBV6-3 and TRBJ2-7; TRBD1 is a possible D gene (6 bases). Per the germline V gene, CDR1 is MNHEY and CDR2 is SVGEGT. The CDR3 has 14 residues. The ends were cut back, 5 bases at V and 0 bases at J, with 11 bases in the middle. CDR3 loop: CASSDRISSYEQYF. CDR3 coding DNA: TGTGCCAGCAGTGACAGGATTAGCTCCTACGAGCAGTACTTC.

The chain links TRBV11-2 to TRBJ2-5; TRBD2 is a possible D gene (5 bases). CDR1 is SGHAT, CDR2 FQNNGV, per germline. CDR3 length equals 19 residues. The V end lost 5 bases, the J end lost 3 bases, and 28 bases lay between the germline ends. CDR3 loop: CASSPTRTSSYTTEETQYF. The CDR3 DNA reads TGTGCCAGCAGCCCCACGCGAACCTCTAGCTATACCACAGAAGAGACCCAGTACTTC.

The chain carries TRBV7-2 and TRBJ1-6, with D possibly matching TRBD1 (6 bases). The CDR3 contains 16 residues. Trimming shortened V by 1 base and J by 7 bases, and 14 bases separated the two germline ends. Per the germline V gene, CDR1 is SGHTA and CDR2 is FQGNSA. The CDR3: CASSLVSGARNSPLHF. In DNA form, the CDR3 reads TGTGCCAGCAGCTTAGTATCAGGGGCACGAAATTCACCCCTCCACTTT.

V gene TRBV5-8 combines with J gene TRBJ2-5; 11 bases map to TRBD2. CDR3 size: 18 residues. CDR1 and CDR2 from the germline V gene are SGHTS and YDEGEE. Trimming at V came to 1 base and at J to 2 bases, leaving 10 bases not matched to a gene. The DNA of the CDR3 is TGTGCCAGCAGCTTGCAGTGGGATAGCGGGAGGGGACAAGAGACCCAGTACTTC. Protein: CASSLQWDSGRGQETQYF.

The chain has TRBV5-1 and TRBJ2-7; 9 bases are shared with TRBD2. The CDR3 spans 15 residues. Trimming removed 0 bases from V and 3 bases from J; junction bases left unmatched: 4. Germline CDR1 reads SGHRS; CDR2 reads YFSETQ. The CDR3 DNA reads as TGCGCCAGCAGCTTGGTAGCGGGGGCTCTCTACGAGCAGTACTTC. This encodes CASSLVAGALYEQYF.

The chain has TRBV6-5 and TRBJ1-5; D is possibly TRBD1 (6 bases). Germline V gene data show CDR1 as MNHEY and CDR2 as SVGAGI. V shed 5 bases and J shed 0 bases, with 11 bases lying between them. The CDR3 has 15 residues. For the CDR3, the DNA is TGTGCCAGCAGTATTGGACAGAATAGCAATCAGCCCCAGCATTTT. It yields the protein CASSIGQNSNQPQHF.

The chain has TRBV7-8 and TRBJ2-7; no firm D call. Germline loops: CDR1 SGHVS, CDR2 FQNEAQ. There are 14 residues in the CDR3. V was clipped by 1 base and J by 0 bases, with 7 bases between them. The CDR3 DNA is TGTGCCAGCAGCTTAGGTCTTATCTCCTACGAGCAGTACTTC. Its translation: CASSLGLISYEQYF.

V is TRBV30 and J is TRBJ2-2; TRBD1 matches 9 bases. V shed 5 bases, J shed 9 bases, and the junction held 7 bases outside the gene matches. CDR3 length: 13 residues. Per the germline V gene, CDR1 is GTSNPN and CDR2 is SVGIG (reference sequence). For the CDR3, the DNA is TGTGCCTGGGGGAACAGGGGGCAATGGGAGCTGTTTTTT. This gives the protein CAWGNRGQWELFF.

The rearrangement joins TRBV9 to TRBJ2-2; D is perhaps TRBD1 (6 bases). CDR3 length: 15 amino acids. The germline V gene encodes CDR1 SGDLS and CDR2 YYNGEE. V lost 2 bases to trimming and J lost 1 base, with 9 bases between them. The CDR3 reads CASSVDRLNTGELFF. For the CDR3, the DNA is TGTGCCAGCAGCGTCGACAGGTTGAACACCGGGGAGCTGTTTTTT.

The chain recombines TRBV6-6 with TRBJ1-4; D is unresolved. Trimming pared 0 bases from V and 8 bases from J, leaving 7 bases between. This CDR3 contains 13 residues. CDR1 is MNHNY and CDR2 is SVGAGI in the germline V gene (reference sequence). CDR3 in amino acids: CASSYSGQEKLFF. The CDR3 DNA reads as TGTGCCAGCAGTTACTCGGGCCAAGAAAAACTGTTTTTT.

The rearrangement uses TRBV9 and TRBJ2-4, with a possible D match to TRBD2 (6 bases). Deletions cut 3 bases from V and 8 bases from J, with 15 bases between. This CDR3 has 14 amino acids. The germline V gene encodes CDR1 SGDLS and CDR2 YYNGEE. The chain's CDR3 is CASSGDFYEDIQYF. CDR3 nucleotides: TGTGCCAGCAGCGGGGACTTCTACGAGGACATTCAGTACTTC.

The rearrangement links TRBV27 to TRBJ1-4; D gene unclear. The ends were cut back, 4 bases at V and 5 bases at J, with 14 bases in the middle. Per germline, CDR1 MNHEY and CDR2 SMNVEV (reference sequence). This CDR3 is built from 15 residues. CDR3 DNA sequence: TGTGCCAGCAGTTCCATGGGCAGACTAAATGAAAAACTGTTTTTT. It specifies CASSSMGRLNEKLFF. Drawing the rest from reference TRBV27 and TRBJ1-4, the complete variable domain is EAQVTQNPRYLITVTGKKLTVTCSQNMNHEYMSWYRQDPGLGLRQIYYSMNVEVTDKGDVPEGYKVSRKEKRNFPLILESPSPNQTSLYFCASSSMGRLNEKLFFGSGTQLSVL.

The genes are TRBV29-1 and TRBJ2-2; tentative D call: TRBD1 (6 bases). The CDR3 spans 13 residues. The V and J ends lost 7 bases and 4 bases respectively, with 13 bases between them. Germline V gene lookup returns CDR1 SQVTM and CDR2 ANQGSEA. DNA of the CDR3: TGCAGCGCTACAGAGGGGGTCACCGGGGAGCTGTTTTTT. It codes for CSATEGVTGELFF.

The chain links TRBV19 to TRBJ1-1, with TRBD1 as a possible D gene (6 bases). The germline gives CDR1 LNHDA, CDR2 SQIVND (reference sequence). Trimming removed 3 bases at V and 1 base at J, with 12 bases between. The CDR3 length is 15 residues. Written as DNA, the CDR3 is TGTGCCAGTAGTATTCTTTCACAGGGGAACACTGAAGCTTTCTTT. Its translation: CASSILSQGNTEAFF.

This clone was seen only once. This chain links TRBV12-3 or TRBV12-4 with TRBJ2-4, with 11 nucleotides matching TRBD1. Trimming cost V 8 bases and J 7 bases; bases outside gene matches: 1. The CDR3 has 12 residues. CDR3 bases: TGTGCCAGCGGGACAGGGGGTAACATTCAGTACTTC. This encodes CASGTGGNIQYF.

The chain joins TRBV19 to TRBJ1-5; unclear D gene. The CDR3 has 13 residues. The germline CDR1 and CDR2 sequences are LNHDA and SQIVND (reference sequence). Trimming took 8 bases from V and 4 from J, leaving 12 bases between them. CDR3 nucleotides: TGTGCCAGTCGCAACGTGAGAAATCAGCCCCAGCATTTT. This codes for CASRNVRNQPQHF.

The CDR3 DNA follows: TGTGCCAGCAGGTCGGGGATTGAAGCTTTCTTT. Amino acid sequence: CASRSGIEAFF. The rearrangement links TRBV7-9 to TRBJ1-1; D unresolved. Germline lookup yields CDR1 SEHNR and CDR2 FQNEAQ (reference sequence). Trimming shortened V by 6 bases and J by 7 bases, and 9 bases separated the two germline ends. The CDR3 contains 11 residues.

The chain joins TRBV28 to TRBJ2-1, with 7 nucleotides matching TRBD1. CDR3 length: 13 amino acids. The trim removed 6 bases at V and 5 bases at J, leaving 4 bases unmatched. CDR1 is MDHEN and CDR2 is SYDVKM in the germline V gene. CDR3 DNA sequence: TGTGCCAGCAGCGGACAGGAAAACAATGAGCAGTTCTTC. Its protein is CASSGQENNEQFF.

CDR3 bases: TGCAGCAGTCAATCGGACAGTGGACTCGATGAGCAGTTCTTC. Amino acids: CSSQSDSGLDEQFF. V gene TRBV29-1 combines with J gene TRBJ2-1, with D perhaps matching TRBD1 (6 bases). Germline V gene data show CDR1 as SQVTM and CDR2 as ANQGSEA. CDR3 length: 14 residues. The V and J ends lost 8 bases and 8 bases respectively, with 22 bases between them.